This TCR beta chain was sequenced during a study of T cell responses to AZD1222 COVID-19 vaccine. Study overall: Combined were second doses at about 4 or about 12 weeks.

General observations from the study: Repertoire sampling occurred only after the peak T cell response. Baseline serostatus was positive in only a handful of AZD1222 recipients. Dominant at 160-218 and 743-854, vaccine-associated CD4 TCRs also spanned spike.

In regard to this clone: Its antigen is still unknown.

Produced via immunoSEQ multiplex PCR; TCRdb's table is partial and in-frame only. The repertoire holds roughly 21,000 clones, with 82% as singletons. This CDR3 has 15 amino acids. Germline V lookup: CDR1 SNHLY, CDR2 FYNNEI. V shed 6 bases, J shed 6 bases, and the junction held 10 bases outside the gene matches. The V and J genes are TRBV2 and TRBJ2-2; 7 bases agree with TRBD1. The sample was peripheral blood, taken on day 0 of AZD1222 vaccination. This TCR was sampled from an adult in good health. The DNA for the CDR3 is TGTGCCAGCAGCCCAGGACAGGTTAGCCCCGGGGAGCTGTTTTTT. Translating gives CASSPGQVSPGELFF.